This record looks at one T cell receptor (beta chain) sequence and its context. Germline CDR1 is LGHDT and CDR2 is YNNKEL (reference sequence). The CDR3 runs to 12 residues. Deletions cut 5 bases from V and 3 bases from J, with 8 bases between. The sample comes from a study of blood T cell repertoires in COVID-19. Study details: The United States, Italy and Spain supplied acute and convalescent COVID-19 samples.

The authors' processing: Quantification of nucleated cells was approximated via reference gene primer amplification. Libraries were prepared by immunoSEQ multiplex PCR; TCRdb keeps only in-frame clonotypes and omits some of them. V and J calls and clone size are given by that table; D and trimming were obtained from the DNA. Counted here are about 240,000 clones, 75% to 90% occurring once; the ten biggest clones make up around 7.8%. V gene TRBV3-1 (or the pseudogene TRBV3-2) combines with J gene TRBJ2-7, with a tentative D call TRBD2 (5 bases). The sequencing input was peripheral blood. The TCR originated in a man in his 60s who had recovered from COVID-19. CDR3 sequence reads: CASSFRDYEQYF. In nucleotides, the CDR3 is TGTGCCAGCAGCTTCCGGGACTACGAGCAGTACTTC.